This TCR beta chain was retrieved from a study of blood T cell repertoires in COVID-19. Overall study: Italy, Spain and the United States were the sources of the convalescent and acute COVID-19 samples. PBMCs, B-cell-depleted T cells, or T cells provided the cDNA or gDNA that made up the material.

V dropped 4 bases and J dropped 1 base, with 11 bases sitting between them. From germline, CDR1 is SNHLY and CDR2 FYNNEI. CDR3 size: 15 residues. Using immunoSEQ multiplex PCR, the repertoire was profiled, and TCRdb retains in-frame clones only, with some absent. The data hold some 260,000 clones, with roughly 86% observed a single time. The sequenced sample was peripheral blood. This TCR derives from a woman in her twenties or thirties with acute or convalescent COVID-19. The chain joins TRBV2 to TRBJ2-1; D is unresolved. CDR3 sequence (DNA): TGTGCCAGCAGTGTCGCGCTAGTTTCCTACAATGAGCAGTTCTTC. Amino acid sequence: CASSVALVSYNEQFF.